These 27 T cell receptor beta chains were sequenced from one sample in a study of cytomegalovirus exposure and HLA in healthy donors. TCRdb's copy holds only in-frame clones and misses some; the assay was immunoSEQ multiplex PCR. The top ten hold over 1% of the sample, which has about 65,000 clones, 90% to 95% seen once. The source material was PBMCs. These receptor sequences come from a woman aged 18-29 years in good health and CMV-seronegative.

The rearrangement uses TRBV7-2 and TRBJ1-1; no clear D. V was shortened by 1 base and J by 0 bases, with 6 bases between the two germline ends. The germline V gene has CDR1 SGHTA and CDR2 FQGNSA. This CDR3 spans 14 amino acids. The CDR3 DNA sequence: TGTGCCAGCAGCTTAGGCCCGGTGAACACTGAAGCTTTCTTT. It is translated as CASSLGPVNTEAFF. The full variable domain, with the rest looked up from reference TRBV7-2 and TRBJ1-1, is GAGVSQSPSNKVTEKGKDVELRCDPISGHTALYWYRQSLGQGLEFLIYFQGNSAPDKSGLPSDRFSAERTGGSVSTLTIQRTQQEDSAVYLCASSLGPVNTEAFFGQGTRLTVV.

This CDR3 is CASSLSPGGNEQYF. CDR3 bases: TGTGCCAGCAGCTTAAGCCCGGGAGGCAACGAGCAGTACTTC. The V and J genes are TRBV7-6 and TRBJ2-7; TRBD2 matches at 7 bases. V shed 2 bases and J 5 bases; nucleotides not matched to a gene: 6. The CDR3 has 14 residues. In germline, CDR1 is SGHVS, CDR2 FNYEAQ.

This chain links TRBV19 with TRBJ2-7; D uncertain. CDR1 is LNHDA and CDR2 is SQIVND in the germline V gene (reference sequence). Trimming took 1 base from V and 4 from J, leaving 8 bases between them. There are 13 residues in the CDR3. CDR3 DNA sequence: TGTGCCAGTAGTATAGTGCCTAATTACGAGCAGTACTTC. Protein sequence: CASSIVPNYEQYF. Complete variable domain (other parts from reference TRBV19 and TRBJ2-7): DGGITQSPKYLFRKEGQNVTLSCEQNLNHDAMYWYRQDPGQGLRLIYYSQIVNDFQKGDIAEGYSVSREKKESFPLTVTSAQKNPTAFYLCASSIVPNYEQYFGPGTRLTVT.

This clone was observed a handful of times. This sequence joins TRBV18 and TRBJ1-2; 7 bases fit TRBD1. This CDR3 spans 13 amino acids. The germline gives CDR1 KGHSH, CDR2 LQKENI. V was pared by 5 bases and J by 7 bases, with 7 bases of the junction left unmatched. The CDR3 region is CASSAQGDGGYTF. DNA for the CDR3: TGTGCCAGCTCAGCCCAGGGGGACGGTGGCTACACCTTC.

J is TRBJ2-3 and V is TRBV28; 7 nucleotides match TRBD1. The germline V gene encodes CDR1 MDHEN and CDR2 SYDVKM. CDR3 length: 14 residues. V lost 5 bases and J lost 0; bases outside the gene matches: 2. Here the CDR3 reads CASSLTGSTDTQYF. The DNA of the CDR3 is TGTGCCAGCAGTCTGACAGGGAGCACAGATACGCAGTATTTT.

V gene TRBV5-6 combines with J gene TRBJ1-4, with 8 bases matching TRBD1. The CDR3 has 14 residues. The ends lost 7 bases at V and 6 bases at J; junction bases unmatched: 8. Looked up from germline, CDR1 is SGHDT and CDR2 is YYEEEE. CDR3 sequence: CASGTGGSDEKLFF. The CDR3 bases are TGTGCCAGCGGCACAGGGGGATCGGATGAAAAACTGTTTTTT.

This clone was observed once. The gene calls are TRBV4-2 and TRBJ2-1; 7 nucleotides line up with TRBD2. The ends lost 4 bases at V and 3 bases at J; junction bases unmatched: 3. Per germline, CDR1 LGHNA and CDR2 YNFKEQ. The CDR3 is 14 residues long. DNA of the CDR3: TGTGCCAGCAGCCCTGGACTAGACTACAATGAGCAGTTCTTC. This codes for CASSPGLDYNEQFF.

The rearrangement links TRBV7-9 to TRBJ2-1; 11 bases are a match to TRBD2. In germline, CDR1 is SEHNR, CDR2 FQNEAQ (reference sequence). With V trimmed by 5 bases and J by 9 bases, 6 bases remained unmatched. The CDR3 is 14 amino acids. The CDR3 DNA reads as TGTGCCAGCAGCCGTAGCGGGGGGGTAGGTGAGCAGTTCTTC. Encoded protein: CASSRSGGVGEQFF.

The V gene is TRBV30, the J gene TRBJ1-1, with D uncertain. This CDR3 is built from 14 residues. V was cut by 0 bases and J by 3 bases, with 11 bases left in between. CDR1 and CDR2 (germline): GTSNPN, SVGIG (reference sequence). CDR3 nucleotide sequence: TGTGCCTGGAGTGTGGGCGGGATACACACTGAAGCTTTCTTT. Translated, it gives CAWSVGGIHTEAFF.

This clone was seen a few times. The chain is built from TRBV25-1 and TRBJ1-6; no reliable D call. The ends were cut back, 4 bases at V and 13 bases at J, with 11 bases in the middle. This CDR3 spans 12 amino acids. Germline CDR1 is MGHDK and CDR2 is SYGVNS. CDR3 in amino acids: CASSGSPGPLHF. The CDR3 DNA is TGTGCCAGCAGTGGATCCCCGGGGCCCCTCCACTTT. The entire variable domain, with the rest obtained from reference TRBV25-1 and TRBJ1-6, is as follows: EADIYQTPRYLVIGTGKKITLECSQTMGHDKMYWYQQDPGMELHLIHYSYGVNSTEKGDLSSESTVSRIRTEHFPLTLESARPSHTSQYLCASSGSPGPLHFGNGTRLTVT.

The chain has TRBV2 and TRBJ2-7, with 7 bases aligning to TRBD1. The trim removed 5 bases at V and 0 bases at J, leaving 10 bases unmatched. Germline V lookup: CDR1 SNHLY, CDR2 FYNNEI. The CDR3 extends over 16 amino acids. CDR3 region: CASSQESGTDSYEQYF. The CDR3 bases are TGTGCCAGCAGTCAGGAATCCGGGACAGACTCCTACGAGCAGTACTTC. The whole variable domain, remainder taken from reference TRBV2 and TRBJ2-7, is EPEVTQTPSHQVTQMGQEVILRCVPISNHLYFYWYRQILGQKVEFLVSFYNNEISEKSEIFDDQFSVERPDGSNFTLKIRSTKLEDSAMYFCASSQESGTDSYEQYFGPGTRLTVT.

V and J are TRBV7-2 and TRBJ2-5; D is unclear. This CDR3 has 11 residues. The V end lost 3 bases, the J end lost 4 bases, and 3 bases lay between the germline ends. The germline V gene has CDR1 SGHTA and CDR2 FQGNSA. DNA of the CDR3: TGTGCCAGCAGCTTCAGAGAGACCCAGTACTTC. Its translation: CASSFRETQYF.

This sequence joins TRBV15 and TRBJ2-7, with D possibly TRBD1 on 7 matching bases. The ends were cut back, 5 bases at V and 4 bases at J, with 15 bases in the middle. CDR1 is LNHNV, CDR2 YYDKDF, per germline (reference sequence). This CDR3 is 14 amino acids long. The CDR3 DNA sequence: TGTGCCACCAGCTCAATCAGGGGGAGGTACGAGCAGTACTTC. Encoded protein: CATSSIRGRYEQYF.

V gene TRBV7-2 combines with J gene TRBJ2-5; weak D call: TRBD2 (5 bases). Trimming took off 5 bases at V and 5 bases at J, with 12 bases between the two ends. This CDR3 has 13 residues. Looked up from germline, CDR1 is SGHTA and CDR2 is FQGNSA. The CDR3 coding sequence is TGTGCCAGCAGCCTCAGCGGCGGCGAGACCCAGTACTTC. The encoded protein is CASSLSGGETQYF.

This clone was seen only once. This chain joins TRBV15 and TRBJ2-7; the D gene is possibly TRBD1 (6 bases). V lost 1 base to trimming and J lost 1 base, with 11 bases between them. This CDR3 comprises 15 residues. Germline-derived CDR1 and CDR2 are LNHNV and YYDKDF (reference sequence). As DNA, the CDR3 is TGTGCCACCAGCAGAGGGACAGCCGGTTCCTACGAGCAGTACTTC. Its protein is CATSRGTAGSYEQYF.

This rearrangement joins TRBV20-1 to TRBJ1-1, with a possible D match to TRBD1 (6 bases). Trimming removed 3 bases from V and 10 bases from J, with 12 bases in between. The V gene's germline CDR1 is DFQATT and CDR2 SNEGSKA (reference sequence). CDR3 length: 11 residues. CDR3 in amino acids: CSASAPQGAFF. The CDR3 nucleotides read TGCAGTGCTAGCGCCCCACAGGGAGCTTTCTTT.

The genes are TRBV28 and TRBJ2-7, with a possible D match to TRBD1 (6 bases). The CDR3 spans 13 residues. Trimming stripped 8 bases from V and 2 bases from J, with 13 bases between. The germline gives CDR1 MDHEN, CDR2 SYDVKM. The CDR3 spells CASLRGSPYEQYF. CDR3 DNA: TGTGCCAGCCTAAGGGGGTCCCCCTACGAGCAGTACTTC.

In nucleotides, the CDR3 is TGTGCCAGCAACCGGTGGAGGGGAGATACGCAGTATTTT. It specifies CASNRWRGDTQYF. The chain combines TRBV6-5 with TRBJ2-3, with D perhaps TRBD2 (6 bases). Trimming removed 7 bases at V and 5 bases at J, with 13 bases between. The germline V gene encodes CDR1 MNHEY and CDR2 SVGAGI. The CDR3 spans 13 residues.

The CDR3 is CASSLTSGGLYEQYF. The CDR3 bases are TGTGCCAGCAGCTTGACTAGCGGGGGGCTCTACGAGCAGTACTTC. This chain links TRBV7-8 with TRBJ2-7, with 13 bases that match TRBD2. The germline CDR1 and CDR2 sequences are SGHVS and FQNEAQ. The CDR3 is 15 amino acids. Losses at the gene ends were 3 bases for V and 3 bases for J; bases not matched to a gene: 2.

This sequence joins TRBV9 and TRBJ2-3, with D possibly matching TRBD2 (5 bases). This CDR3 has 15 residues. From germline, CDR1 is SGDLS and CDR2 YYNGEE. Deletions cut 0 bases from V and 0 bases from J, with 8 bases between. This CDR3 is CASSVEAGSTDTQYF. DNA for the CDR3: TGTGCCAGCAGCGTAGAGGCGGGTAGCACAGATACGCAGTATTTT.

The chain is built from TRBV10-3 and TRBJ2-1; 8 bases map to TRBD1. CDR1 ENHRY and CDR2 SYGVKD come from the germline V gene. V lost 11 bases and J lost 6; bases outside the gene matches: 15. This CDR3 spans 15 amino acids. The CDR3 nucleotides read TGTGCCTCCATCCCCACAGGGGGTAGTGGCAATGAGCAGTTCTTC. Translated: CASIPTGGSGNEQFF.

This clone came up once. The gene calls are TRBV7-2 and TRBJ1-1; 7 bases line up with TRBD1. Trimming took 0 bases from V and 3 from J; bases not matched to a gene: 19. The CDR3 is made up of 20 amino acids. Germline values: CDR1 SGHTA, CDR2 FQGNSA. CDR3 bases: TGTGCCAGCAGCTTAGCCCCCCCTGACAGGGCGGAGGTGGAGTACACTGAAGCTTTCTTT. Protein sequence: CASSLAPPDRAEVEYTEAFF.

The chain employs TRBV18 and TRBJ2-2; the match to TRBD1 covers 9 bases. Germline-derived CDR1 and CDR2 are KGHSH and LQKENI. The CDR3 runs 14 residues. Trimming cost V 8 bases and J 2 bases; bases outside gene matches: 3. For the CDR3, the DNA is TGTGCCAGCGTGGGACAGGGTAACACCGGGGAGCTGTTTTTT. This encodes CASVGQGNTGELFF.

This clone was seen once. The chain is built from TRBV5-1 and TRBJ1-1, with D possibly TRBD1 on 5 matching bases. Germline V gene lookup returns CDR1 SGHRS and CDR2 YFSETQ. The length of the CDR3 is 13 residues. Trimming took off 5 bases at V and 5 bases at J, with 13 bases between the two ends. Written as DNA, the CDR3 is TGCGCCAGCAGGACAGATACTGAGACTGAAGCTTTCTTT. It yields the protein CASRTDTETEAFF.

This clone has just one count. The chain uses TRBV5-1 and TRBJ2-3; TRBD2 matches at 12 bases. From germline, CDR1 is SGHRS and CDR2 YFSETQ. This CDR3 has 17 amino acids. Trimming at V came to 4 bases and at J to 0 bases, leaving 6 bases not matched to a gene. This CDR3 is CASSTPGLAGSTDTQYF. In nucleotides, the CDR3 is TGCGCCAGCAGCACCCCGGGACTAGCGGGTAGCACAGATACGCAGTATTTT. Complete variable domain (other parts from reference TRBV5-1 and TRBJ2-3): KAGVTQTPRYLIKTRGQQVTLSCSPISGHRSVSWYQQTPGQGLQFLFEYFSETQRNKGNFPGRFSGRQFSNSRSEMNVSTLELGDSALYLCASSTPGLAGSTDTQYFGPGTRLTVL.

The chain joins TRBV28 to TRBJ2-1, with 7 bases that match TRBD2. Germline V gene lookup returns CDR1 MDHEN and CDR2 SYDVKM. The CDR3 is made up of 13 amino acids. Trimming removed 6 bases from V and 8 bases from J; junction bases left unmatched: 7. CDR3 sequence: CASRLGEGHEQFF. In nucleotides, the CDR3 is TGTGCCAGCAGGCTGGGGGAGGGGCATGAGCAGTTCTTC.

The V and J genes are TRBV5-6 and TRBJ2-7; 12 bases match TRBD2. The CDR3 covers 15 residues. Per germline, CDR1 SGHDT and CDR2 YYEEEE. The ends lost 3 bases at V and 4 bases at J; junction bases unmatched: 5. The CDR3 spells CASSYRLAGVYEQYF. The DNA of the CDR3 is TGTGCCAGCAGCTACCGACTAGCGGGAGTGTACGAGCAGTACTTC.